These 22 T cell receptor beta chains share one sample of origin, sequenced in a study of CD8 T cell repertoires and HIV-1 epitope variants. Their cognate antigens are unknown. Sequenced by immunoSEQ multiplex PCR; TCRdb stores in-frame clones only, minus some. The sample carries roughly 5,600 clones, about three fifths recorded once. Sequences were obtained from cultured CD8+ T cells derived from PBMCs. The origin of the receptors is a male donor with HIV.

The J gene is TRBJ2-7, the V gene TRBV14, with TRBD2 matching over 9 bases. This CDR3 comprises 15 residues. CDR1 is SGHDN, CDR2 FVKESK, per germline. J gave up 4 bases and V 11 bases, and 15 bases lay outside the gene matches. CDR3 loop: CASSPFSGRWYEQYF. CDR3 coding DNA: TGTGCCTCATCGCCCTTTAGCGGGAGATGGTACGAGCAGTACTTC.

The chain employs TRBV27 and TRBJ2-7; 8 bases agree with TRBD2. V shed 4 bases, J shed 1 base, and the junction held 9 bases outside the gene matches. The germline V gene encodes CDR1 MNHEY and CDR2 SMNVEV (reference sequence). The CDR3 totals 16 residues. The CDR3 loop is CASSSPTSVRSYEQYF. CDR3 nucleotide sequence: TGTGCCAGCAGTTCCCCGACTAGCGTGAGGTCCTACGAGCAGTACTTC.

By sample share, this clone is large (0.1 to 1%). V usage is TRBV6-1 and J usage is TRBJ2-7, with 9 bases matching TRBD1. This CDR3 has 14 amino acids. The germline gives CDR1 MNHNS, CDR2 SASEGT. Trimming at V came to 6 bases and at J to 0 bases, leaving 3 bases not matched to a gene. The CDR3 coding sequence is TGTGCCAGCAGACAGGGGGCTTCCTCCTACGAGCAGTACTTC. Translated: CASRQGASSYEQYF.

This clone was recorded a few times. The chain is built from TRBV19 and TRBJ1-1; D gene uncertain. Germline values: CDR1 LNHDA, CDR2 SQIVND (reference sequence). Trimming stripped 5 bases from V and 1 base from J, with 5 bases between. The CDR3 runs 12 residues. The CDR3 protein is CASSLWNTEAFF. For the CDR3, the DNA is TGTGCCAGTAGTTTATGGAACACTGAAGCTTTCTTT. Filled out from reference TRBV19 and TRBJ1-1, the complete variable domain reads DGGITQSPKYLFRKEGQNVTLSCEQNLNHDAMYWYRQDPGQGLRLIYYSQIVNDFQKGDIAEGYSVSREKKESFPLTVTSAQKNPTAFYLCASSLWNTEAFFGQGTRLTVV.

The gene calls are TRBV5-4 and TRBJ2-5; 9 bases map to TRBD1. The CDR3 totals 14 residues. Trimming cost V 6 bases and J 2 bases; bases outside gene matches: 5. Germline-derived CDR1 and CDR2 are SGHNT and YYREEE (reference sequence). CDR3 coding DNA: TGTGCCAGCAACACGGACAGGGGACAAGAGACCCAGTACTTC. Translating gives CASNTDRGQETQYF.

Only one count was recorded for this clone. The chain uses TRBV5-1 and TRBJ2-3, with a possible D match to TRBD2 (6 bases). V was shortened by 2 bases and J by 2 bases, with 12 bases between the two germline ends. The length of the CDR3 is 15 residues. CDR1 and CDR2 from the germline V gene are SGHRS and YFSETQ. CDR3 in amino acids: CASSFLGRDTDTQYF. The CDR3, as DNA: TGCGCCAGCAGCTTTCTTGGGCGGGACACAGATACGCAGTATTTT.

The chain carries TRBV7-9 and TRBJ2-7, with 8 nucleotides matching TRBD2. CDR3 length equals 15 residues. The V and J ends lost 1 base and 2 bases, in that order; junction bases with no gene match: 4. Germline lookup yields CDR1 SEHNR and CDR2 FQNEAQ (reference sequence). The CDR3 reads CASSLETSGTYEQYF. CDR3 DNA: TGTGCCAGCAGCTTAGAAACTAGCGGAACCTACGAGCAGTACTTC.

The rearrangement joins TRBV5-4 to TRBJ1-2; 11 nucleotides agree with TRBD1. There are 15 residues in the CDR3. Germline V gives CDR1 SGHNT, CDR2 YYREEE (reference sequence). The J segment lost 3 bases and the V segment lost 4 bases, leaving 5 bases of the junction unmatched. The CDR3 region has the DNA TGTGCCAGCAGCCCGGGACAGGGGGTCGACTATGGCTACACCTTC. It yields the protein CASSPGQGVDYGYTF.

This clone was picked up one time. The chain is built from TRBV7-3 and TRBJ1-6, with no clear D. CDR3 length: 15 residues. Trimming stripped 5 bases from V and 1 base from J, with 9 bases between. Germline CDR1 and CDR2: SGHTA and FQGTGA. This chain's CDR3 is CASSDRPSYNSPLHF. The CDR3 DNA reads as TGTGCCAGCAGCGATAGGCCGTCCTATAATTCACCCCTCCACTTT.

J is TRBJ2-3 and V is TRBV7-6; 7 bases agree with TRBD1. Germline CDR1 is SGHVS and CDR2 is FNYEAQ. J was trimmed by 0 bases and V by 5 bases; bases with no gene match: 14. This CDR3 contains 18 residues. CDR3 in amino acids: CASSEDRVAGYSTDTQYF. The CDR3, as DNA: TGTGCCAGCAGCGAAGACAGGGTTGCGGGCTATAGCACAGATACGCAGTATTTT.

The V and J genes are TRBV6-6 and TRBJ2-7; the D call may be TRBD1 or TRBD2 (6 bases each). The germline V and J ends were trimmed by 2 bases and 2 bases, with 10 bases remaining between them. The CDR3 runs to 14 residues. Per the germline V gene, CDR1 is MNHNY and CDR2 is SVGAGI (reference sequence). The CDR3 loop is CASSYRGAPYEQYF. The DNA for the CDR3 is TGTGCCAGCAGTTACAGGGGGGCACCCTACGAGCAGTACTTC.

The V call is TRBV20-1, the J call TRBJ2-7, with D possibly matching TRBD1 (5 bases). Germline V lookup: CDR1 DFQATT, CDR2 SNEGSKA (reference sequence). This CDR3 has 11 residues. The V end was cut by 0 bases, the J end by 6 bases, with 6 bases between. The CDR3 DNA sequence: TGCAGTGCTAGAGATCAGGGCGAGCAGTACTTC. Protein sequence: CSARDQGEQYF.

This chain links TRBV7-9 with TRBJ2-2; 7 nucleotides match TRBD1. The CDR3 length is 13 residues. Germline CDR1 is SEHNR and CDR2 is FQNEAQ (reference sequence). The ends lost 4 bases at V and 5 bases at J; junction bases unmatched: 1. The DNA of the CDR3 is TGTGCCAGCAGCTACAGGGGAACCGGGGAGCTGTTTTTT. Translation gives CASSYRGTGELFF.

The CDR3 nucleotides read TGCGCCAGCGATGACAGGGAAGAGACCCAGTACTTC. It encodes CASDDREETQYF. The chain joins TRBV5-1 to TRBJ2-5; TRBD1 matches 7 bases. CDR3 size: 12 residues. The V segment lost 7 bases and the J segment 3 bases; nucleotides outside the gene matches: 3. CDR1 and CDR2 (germline): SGHRS, YFSETQ.

This clone was seen a few times. The rearrangement uses TRBV5-6 and TRBJ2-3, with 13 nucleotides matching TRBD2. CDR3 length equals 18 residues. V lost 5 bases, J lost 1 base, and 10 bases stayed unmatched. Looked up from germline, CDR1 is SGHDT and CDR2 is YYEEEE. In nucleotides, the CDR3 is TGTGCCAGCAGTGCTGGACTAGCGGGAGCGTGGGGCACAGATACGCAGTATTTT. It specifies CASSAGLAGAWGTDTQYF.

The chain is built from TRBV11-2 and TRBJ2-3; TRBD2 matches 10 bases. V shed 2 bases and J 0 bases; nucleotides not matched to a gene: 8. The CDR3 is 18 residues long. Germline V lookup: CDR1 SGHAT, CDR2 FQNNGV. The CDR3 sequence is CASSLIVTSGASTDTQYF. CDR3 DNA: TGTGCCAGCAGCTTAATAGTTACTAGCGGGGCGAGCACAGATACGCAGTATTTT. The variable domain in full, with the rest retrieved from reference TRBV11-2 and TRBJ2-3, is EAGVAQSPRYKIIEKRQSVAFWCNPISGHATLYWYQQILGQGPKLLIQFQNNGVVDDSQLPKDRFSAERLKGVDSTLKIQPAKLEDSAVYLCASSLIVTSGASTDTQYFGPGTRLTVL.

The V and J genes are TRBV28 and TRBJ2-7; TRBD1 matches at 11 bases. The CDR3 has 15 residues. Per the germline V gene, CDR1 is MDHEN and CDR2 is SYDVKM. V lost 6 bases and J lost 2; bases outside the gene matches: 6. As DNA, the CDR3 is TGTGCCAGCAGGGGGACAGGGGGAAGAACCTACGAGCAGTACTTC. The encoded protein is CASRGTGGRTYEQYF.

This clone was counted between two and nine times. The V gene is TRBV28, the J gene TRBJ1-6; the match to TRBD1 covers 9 bases. The CDR3 runs to 15 residues. Looked up from germline, CDR1 is MDHEN and CDR2 is SYDVKM. Germline trimming cut 6 bases from V and 7 bases from J; bases unmatched to any gene: 7. CDR3 sequence: CASSPPGQGNSPLHF. As DNA, the CDR3 is TGTGCCAGCAGCCCTCCGGGACAGGGCAATTCACCCCTCCACTTT.

The chain uses TRBV10-1 and TRBJ2-5, with D perhaps matching TRBD1 (6 bases). V was shortened by 2 bases and J by 5 bases, with 12 bases between the two germline ends. This CDR3 spans 14 amino acids. Germline loops: CDR1 WNHNN, CDR2 SYGVQD (reference sequence). CDR3 DNA: TGCGCCAGCAGTGAGGGACAGTATTGGGAGACCCAGTACTTC. As protein: CASSEGQYWETQYF.

This chain uses TRBV5-6 with TRBJ2-3; 8 bases match TRBD1. V lost 0 bases and J lost 4; bases outside the gene matches: 7. Germline loops: CDR1 SGHDT, CDR2 YYEEEE. The CDR3 extends over 16 amino acids. The DNA for the CDR3 is TGTGCCAGCAGCTTGGGGGGCAGGGGGCTGGCAGATACGCAGTATTTT. Its translation is CASSLGGRGLADTQYF.

The chain combines TRBV6-5 with TRBJ1-1; no definite D call. The germline V and J ends were trimmed by 11 bases and 4 bases, with 20 bases remaining between them. CDR3 size: 14 residues. In germline, CDR1 is MNHEY, CDR2 SVGAGI. The CDR3 spells CAPRSVSLGTEAFF. The CDR3 region has the DNA TGTGCCCCCAGATCTGTGTCTTTGGGCACTGAAGCTTTCTTT.

The rearrangement uses TRBV2 and TRBJ1-4; TRBD1 matches 10 bases. In germline, CDR1 is SNHLY, CDR2 FYNNEI. Trimming removed 6 bases from V and 6 bases from J; junction bases left unmatched: 4. CDR3 size: 14 residues. The CDR3 region is CASRGTGEYEKLFF. The DNA for the CDR3 is TGTGCCAGCAGGGGGACAGGGGAGTATGAAAAACTGTTTTTT.